This T cell receptor (beta chain) was obtained from a study of cytomegalovirus exposure and HLA in healthy donors. General observations from the study: Associated with cytomegalovirus, according to the listing, were fewer than 200 TCR beta chains. Cytomegalovirus status was reportedly diagnosed by the classifier with high sensitivity and specificity.

The data were produced by immunoSEQ multiplex PCR, yet TCRdb's version contains in-frame clones alone and is incomplete. The data hold 55,000 to 65,000 clones, with 90% observed a single time. With respect to this clone: Its antigen is unknown.

Germline-derived CDR1 and CDR2 are SGHNT and YENEEA. Deletions cut 4 bases from V and 0 bases from J, with 8 bases between. This CDR3 comprises 14 residues. This TCR came from a man younger than 30 in good health and CMV-seronegative. The sequenced sample was PBMCs. J is TRBJ2-3 and V is TRBV11-3; perhaps TRBD2 as D (5 bases). Here the CDR3 reads CASSSSYSTDTQYF. The CDR3 DNA reads as TGTGCCAGCAGCTCTAGCTATAGCACAGATACGCAGTATTTT.